A selection of T cell receptor beta chains follows, all from one sample in a study of blood T cell repertoires in COVID-19. Sequencing used immunoSEQ multiplex PCR; TCRdb keeps in-frame clones, though not all of them. Of more than 150,000 clones listed, about 86% are singletons. Sequenced input: peripheral blood. All receptors derive from a man under 40 with active or convalescent COVID-19. The CDR3 runs from the conserved cysteine through the conserved F or W. The D gene is left open where the match is weak. Expanded clones are given a class, and other clones once, few, many or no size at all.

>TRBV14|TRBJ2-1|-|-
TGTGCCAGCAGCCAAGCAACGGGGGCCTACAATGAGCAGTTCTTC
CASSQATGAYNEQFF
>TRBV28|TRBJ1-6|-|TRBD1
TGTGCCAGCAGCCTGACAGGGCTGGATTCACCCCTCCACTTT
CASSLTGLDSPLHF
>TRBV6-5|TRBJ2-7|-|-
TGTGCCAGCAGCGACCGGGACACCACACCCTACGAGCAGTACTTC
CASSDRDTTPYEQYF
>TRBV6-5|TRBJ1-2|-|TRBD1
TGTGCCAGCAGTTACGTGCCAGGGGGCAACTATGGCTACACCTTC
CASSYVPGGNYGYTF
>TRBV3-1/TRBV3-2|TRBJ2-3|-|-
TGTGCCAGCAGCCATGAGAGATCTAGTACAGATACGCAGTATTTT
CASSHERSSTDTQYF
>TRBV6-5|TRBJ2-1|few|-
TGTGCCAGCAGCTTTCTCAGGGGAAATGAGCAGTTCTTC
CASSFLRGNEQFF
>TRBV27|TRBJ1-1|once|TRBD1
TGTGCCAGCCGAGGGACAGGGGAAAGGGGCACTGAAGCTTTCTTT
CASRGTGERGTEAFF
>TRBV4-3|TRBJ1-5|-|TRBD1
TGCGCCAGCAGCCTTATGGTCGGGGACAGAAGCAATCAGCCCCAGCATTTT
CASSLMVGDRSNQPQHF
>TRBV28|TRBJ1-2|-|-
TGTGCCAGCAGTTTAGTGACAAGGACGGGAGGCTACACCTTC
CASSLVTRTGGYTF
>TRBV28|TRBJ2-7|few|-
TGTGCCAGCATCACTGGGGCTCAGGACGAGCACTACGAGCAGTACTTC
CASITGAQDEHYEQYF
>TRBV27|TRBJ1-1|-|TRBD1
TGTGCCAGCGGACTCGGGACAGTGAACACTGAAGCTTTCTTT
CASGLGTVNTEAFF
>TRBV2|TRBJ1-4|-|-
TGTGCCCAGAACAGGGCGGCTAATGAAAAACTGTTTTTT
CAQNRAANEKLFF
>TRBV11-2|TRBJ1-1|-|TRBD1
TGTGCCAGCAGCTTATTCTCCGCACAGGGGGAGGGCACTGAAGCTTTCTTT
CASSLFSAQGEGTEAFF
>TRBV5-1|TRBJ2-3|-|TRBD2
TGCGCCAGCAGCTTGCGCGGGACTAGCGGGGGGGTGAAAGATACGCAGTATTTT
CASSLRGTSGGVKDTQYF
>TRBV4-1|TRBJ2-3|-|TRBD1
TGCGCCAGCAGCCAGGACAGGGGGTTGGGCACAGATACGCAGTATTTT
CASSQDRGLGTDTQYF
>TRBV10-3|TRBJ2-7|-|-
TGTGCCATCAGCCTCAGGGGTTTCTACGAGCAGTACTTC
CAISLRGFYEQYF
>TRBV30|TRBJ2-1|-|TRBD2
TGTGCCTGGACCCGAGGGACTAGCTCCCTCAATGAGCAGTTCTTC
CAWTRGTSSLNEQFF
>TRBV7-2|TRBJ1-1|-|-
TGTGCCAGCAGCTTAGAGGCCACCTCGGGGACTGAAGCTTTCTTT
CASSLEATSGTEAFF
>TRBV3-1/TRBV3-2|TRBJ2-2|-|-
TGTGCCAGCAGCCAGTTACAGGGCACCGGGGAGCTGTTTTTT
CASSQLQGTGELFF
>TRBV7-6|TRBJ2-1|-|TRBD2
TGTGCCAGCAGCTCCGCAGCGGGGTGGGGGGGCAATGAGCAGTTCTTC
CASSSAAGWGGNEQFF
>TRBV7-2|TRBJ2-3|-|TRBD2
TGTGCCAGCAGCTTACAGACGGGGGGGGGCACAGATACGCAGTATTTT
CASSLQTGGGTDTQYF
>TRBV2|TRBJ1-5|few|TRBD1
TGTGCCAGCAGCCAGGACAGGGGACAGCCCCAGCATTTT
CASSQDRGQPQHF
>TRBV7-9|TRBJ1-2|-|-
TGTGCCAGCAGCCCGATTGGACGGGAAGCTAACTATGGCTACACCTTC
CASSPIGREANYGYTF
>TRBV6-6|TRBJ1-4|-|TRBD1
TGTGCCAGCAGTTACGCAGGGGGTGAAAAACTGTTTTTT
CASSYAGGEKLFF
>TRBV6-5|TRBJ1-5|-|TRBD1
TGTGCCAGCAGTTATCTTGGGACAGGGGAGCAGCCCCAGCATTTT
CASSYLGTGEQPQHF
>TRBV19|TRBJ1-5|-|TRBD1
TGTGCCAGTAGTATTACGGGGTTGGGACAGGGGACCAATCAGCCCCAGCATTTT
CASSITGLGQGTNQPQHF
>TRBV4-3|TRBJ2-2|-|-
TGCGCCAGCAGCCAAGATGGTGGCCAGGCGAACACCGGGGAGCTGTTTTTT
CASSQDGGQANTGELFF
>TRBV13|TRBJ2-7|-|TRBD1
TGTGCCAGCAGCGTCGGACAGGGGGCGAACGAGCAGTACTTC
CASSVGQGANEQYF
>TRBV10-1|TRBJ2-1|-|-
TGCGCCAGCAGTGAGTCCGCCCCGGGAGGCAGGGGCGATGAGCAGTTCTTC
CASSESAPGGRGDEQFF
>TRBV6-2/TRBV6-3|TRBJ1-2|-|-
TGTGCCAGCAGTTACCGTTCGGGGGATACTAACTATGGCTACACCTTC
CASSYRSGDTNYGYTF
>TRBV9|TRBJ1-5|-|TRBD1
TGTGCCAGCAGCGCACAGGGGAGCAATCAGCCCCAGCATTTT
CASSAQGSNQPQHF
>TRBV3-1/TRBV3-2|TRBJ1-6|-|TRBD1
TGTGCCAGCAGCCATCCCGGGACAGCAGTAAATTCACCCCTCCACTTT
CASSHPGTAVNSPLHF
>TRBV28|TRBJ1-1|-|TRBD1
TGTGCCAGCAGAGCCGGGACAGGGGGTCCGGCTGAAGCTTTCTTT
CASRAGTGGPAEAFF
>TRBV6-5|TRBJ1-1|-|-
TGTGCCAGCGGATGGCCCGAGGGCGGGGAGAAGAAAGCTTTCTTT
CASGWPEGGEKKAFF
>TRBV7-9|TRBJ1-5|-|-
TGTGCCAGCAGCTTAAGTTCAGGGGTGGGCAATCAGCCCCAGCATTTT
CASSLSSGVGNQPQHF
>TRBV19|TRBJ1-2|-|TRBD1
TGTGCCAGTAGTATGGGGGACAGCAGTTATGGCTACACCTTC
CASSMGDSSYGYTF
>TRBV6-6|TRBJ1-1|-|-
TGTGCCAGCAGTGTGGGGGCAGTTGAAGCTTTCTTT
CASSVGAVEAFF
>TRBV10-3|TRBJ1-2|-|TRBD1
TGTGCCATCAGTAAAGACAGGGGGCATCGTGGCTACACCTTC
CAISKDRGHRGYTF
>TRBV6-4|TRBJ2-3|-|TRBD1
TGTGCCAGCAGCGCACGGACAGGGAGCACAGATACGCAGTATTTT
CASSARTGSTDTQYF
>TRBV4-2|TRBJ1-1|few|-
TGTGCCAGCAGCCAAGATCGGGGGGCAGGGACTGAAGCTTTCTTT
CASSQDRGAGTEAFF
>TRBV10-3|TRBJ2-5|-|TRBD1
TGTGCCATCAGTGAGGAGGCAGGGGGCGAAGATGAGACCCAGTACTTC
CAISEEAGGEDETQYF
>TRBV6-6|TRBJ2-6|-|TRBD1
TGTGCCAGCAGTTTCGAGGGACAGACAGGGGCCAACGTCCTGACTTTC
CASSFEGQTGANVLTF
>TRBV27|TRBJ2-7|-|-
TGTGCCAGCAGTGGGGGGTCGCGGAGCTCCTACGAGCAGTACTTC
CASSGGSRSSYEQYF
>TRBV2|TRBJ1-1|-|-
TGTGCCAGCAGCCTAAGGAGGGCTGTCACTGAAGCTTTCTTT
CASSLRRAVTEAFF
>TRBV28|TRBJ1-1|-|-
TGTGCCAGCGCCCGGGGGGGTCGGACTGAAGCTTTCTTT
CASARGGRTEAFF
>TRBV6-5|TRBJ2-1|-|TRBD2
TGTGCCAGCAGTTACTCCGGGACTAGCGACAATGAGCAGTTCTTC
CASSYSGTSDNEQFF
>TRBV19|TRBJ1-1|-|-
TGTGCCACCACGACAGCGAACACTGAAGCTTTCTTT
CATTTANTEAFF
>TRBV6-5|TRBJ2-2|-|-
TGTGCCAGTAGGGTAGGGGACACCGGGGAGCTGTTTTTT
CASRVGDTGELFF
>TRBV7-2|TRBJ1-5|-|-
TGTGCCAGCAGCTCGGACACCAATAGACAGCCCCAGCATTTT
CASSSDTNRQPQHF
>TRBV5-4|TRBJ2-1|-|-
TGTGCCAGCAGCTTGGACAGGGCCGGCTCCTACAATGAGCAGTTCTTC
CASSLDRAGSYNEQFF
>TRBV14|TRBJ2-1|-|-
TGTGCCAGCAGCCAAGGAGGGCACCATGCGACTCAAATAGGGGGTGAGCAGTTCTTC
CASSQGGHHATQIGGEQFF
>TRBV7-6|TRBJ1-1|-|TRBD1
TGTGCCAGCAGCTTAGCCGGGACAGGGGGCACTGAAGCTTTCTTT
CASSLAGTGGTEAFF
>TRBV28|TRBJ2-7|-|TRBD1
TGTGCCAGCAGTTCGACAGGGAGCTTCCTCATGCAGTACTTC
CASSSTGSFLMQYF
>TRBV19|TRBJ1-5|-|-
TGTGCCAGTAGTATTTCGGGTCCCTCCTCTTATAGCAATCAGCCCCAGCATTTT
CASSISGPSSYSNQPQHF
>TRBV19|TRBJ1-5|-|-
TGTGCCAGTCGATCGGACTTGGGACACCTTAGCAATCAGCCCCAGCATTTT
CASRSDLGHLSNQPQHF
>TRBV4-1|TRBJ2-5|-|-
TGCGCCAGCTCTTTTCGCGGACAAAAAGAGACCCAGTACTTC
CASSFRGQKETQYF
>TRBV12-5|TRBJ1-4|-|-
TGTGCTAGTGGTTTGGATCTCGCGGGGTATGAAAAACTGTTTTTT
CASGLDLAGYEKLFF